This T cell receptor beta chain was obtained from a study of T-cell memory formation after mild COVID-19. Via MiXCR, TCRdb re-called the 5' RACE reads, giving one row per CDR3 protein. This sample carries some 150,000 distinct CDR3 sequences, 6% of them seen once, and the ten largest clones take more than 2%. Germline V gene lookup returns CDR1 DFQATT and CDR2 SNEGSKA (reference sequence). The CDR3 extends over 13 amino acids. Between the trimmed V and J ends, which lost 5 bases and 5 bases, there was a span of 15 bases. This clonotype was recorded at least ten times. This chain connects TRBV20-1 to TRBJ1-1; tentative D call: TRBD1 (6 bases). Material for sequencing was PBMCs or a T cell subset sorted from them (not recorded which). The TCR was taken from an adult woman who had mild COVID-19 (a few samples of this study predate the infection). Cell type and time point are not known. The CDR3 DNA is TGCAGTGCTCCGGGACACCGGCCGACTGAAGCTTTCTTT. Translating it yields CSAPGHRPTEAFF.